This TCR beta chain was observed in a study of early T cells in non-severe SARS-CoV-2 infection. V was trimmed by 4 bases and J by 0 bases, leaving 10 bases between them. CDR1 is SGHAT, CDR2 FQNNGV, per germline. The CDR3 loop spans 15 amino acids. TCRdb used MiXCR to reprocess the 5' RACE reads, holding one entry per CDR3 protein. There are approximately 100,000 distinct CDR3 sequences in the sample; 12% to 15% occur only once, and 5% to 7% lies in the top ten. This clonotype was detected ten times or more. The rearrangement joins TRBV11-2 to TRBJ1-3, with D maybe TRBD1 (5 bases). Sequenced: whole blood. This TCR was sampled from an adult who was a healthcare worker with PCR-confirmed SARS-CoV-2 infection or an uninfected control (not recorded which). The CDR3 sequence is CASSSGRLSGNTIYF. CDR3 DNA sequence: TGTGCCAGCAGCTCGGGACGCCTCTCTGGAAACACCATATATTTT.